The sequence of this T cell receptor (beta chain) was determined in a study of T cell changes during pregnancy in multiple sclerosis. This CDR3 is 12 amino acids long. J gave up 10 bases and V 8 bases, and 8 bases lay outside the gene matches. Germline CDR1 MNHEY, CDR2 SMNVEV (reference sequence). The data were produced by immunoSEQ multiplex PCR, yet TCRdb's version contains in-frame clones alone and is incomplete. This sample has around 80,000 clones, with approximately 92% found just once. This sequence was found in a female donor with multiple sclerosis, enrolled in a pregnancy study. Sample: peripheral blood, taken before pregnancy. The gene calls are TRBV27 and TRBJ2-1, with 7 bases identical to TRBD2. CDR3 sequence reads: CASGVREAEQFF. The CDR3 DNA is TGTGCCAGCGGGGTCCGGGAGGCGGAGCAGTTCTTC.